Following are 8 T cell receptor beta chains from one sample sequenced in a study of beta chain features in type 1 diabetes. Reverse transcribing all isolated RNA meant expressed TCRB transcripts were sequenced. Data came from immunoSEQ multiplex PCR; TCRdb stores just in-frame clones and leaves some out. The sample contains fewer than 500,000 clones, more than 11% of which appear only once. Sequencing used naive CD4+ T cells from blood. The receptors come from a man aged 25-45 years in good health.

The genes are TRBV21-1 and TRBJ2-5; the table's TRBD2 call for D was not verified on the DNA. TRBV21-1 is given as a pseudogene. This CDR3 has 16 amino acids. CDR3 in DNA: TGTGCCAGCAGCAAAGAAGGCGGGAGGGCATCGGAGACCCAGTACTTC. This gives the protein CASSKEGGRASETQYF.

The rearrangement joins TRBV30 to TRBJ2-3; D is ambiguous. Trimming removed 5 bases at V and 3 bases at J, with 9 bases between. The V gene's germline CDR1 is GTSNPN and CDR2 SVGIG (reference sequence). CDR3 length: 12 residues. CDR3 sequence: CAWARTTDTQYF. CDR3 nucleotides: TGTGCCTGGGCCCGAACAACAGATACGCAGTATTTT.

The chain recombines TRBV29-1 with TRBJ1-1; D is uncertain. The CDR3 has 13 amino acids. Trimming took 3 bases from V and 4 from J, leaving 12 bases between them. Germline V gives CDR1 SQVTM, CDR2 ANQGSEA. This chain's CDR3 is CSVERNSITEAFF. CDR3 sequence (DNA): TGCAGCGTTGAGAGGAACAGTATCACTGAAGCTTTCTTT.

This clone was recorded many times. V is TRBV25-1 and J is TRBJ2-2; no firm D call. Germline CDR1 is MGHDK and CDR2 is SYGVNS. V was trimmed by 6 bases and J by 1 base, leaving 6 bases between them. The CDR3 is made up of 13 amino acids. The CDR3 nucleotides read TGTGCCAGCAGCCCCGGGAACACCGGGGAGCTGTTTTTT. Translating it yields CASSPGNTGELFF.

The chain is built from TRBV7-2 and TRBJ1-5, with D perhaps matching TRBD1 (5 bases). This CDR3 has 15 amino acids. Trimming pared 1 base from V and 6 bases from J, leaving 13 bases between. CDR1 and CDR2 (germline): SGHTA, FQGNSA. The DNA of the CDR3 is TGTGCCAGCAGCTTAGACCAGGGCGTAGGTCAGCCCCAGCATTTT. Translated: CASSLDQGVGQPQHF.

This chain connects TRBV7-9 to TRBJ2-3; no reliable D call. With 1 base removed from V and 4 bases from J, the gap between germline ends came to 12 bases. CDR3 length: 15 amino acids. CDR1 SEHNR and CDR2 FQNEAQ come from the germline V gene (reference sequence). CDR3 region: CASSLGSSVADTQYF. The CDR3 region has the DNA TGTGCCAGCAGCTTAGGCTCTTCAGTTGCAGATACGCAGTATTTT.

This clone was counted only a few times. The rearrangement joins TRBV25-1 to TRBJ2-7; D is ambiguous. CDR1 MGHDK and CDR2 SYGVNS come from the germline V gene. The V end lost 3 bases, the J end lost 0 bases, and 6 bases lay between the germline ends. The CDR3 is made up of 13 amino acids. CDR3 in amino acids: CASSDPGSYEQYF. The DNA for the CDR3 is TGTGCCAGCAGTGATCCGGGCTCCTACGAGCAGTACTTC.

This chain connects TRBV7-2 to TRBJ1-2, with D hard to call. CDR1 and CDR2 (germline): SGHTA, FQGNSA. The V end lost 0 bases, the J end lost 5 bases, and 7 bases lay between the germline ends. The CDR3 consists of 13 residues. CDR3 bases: TGTGCCAGCAGCTTAGCGGCAGAATATGGCTACACCTTC. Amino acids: CASSLAAEYGYTF. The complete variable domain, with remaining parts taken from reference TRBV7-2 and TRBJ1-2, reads GAGVSQSPSNKVTEKGKDVELRCDPISGHTALYWYRQSLGQGLEFLIYFQGNSAPDKSGLPSDRFSAERTGGSVSTLTIQRTQQEDSAVYLCASSLAAEYGYTFGSGTRLTVV.